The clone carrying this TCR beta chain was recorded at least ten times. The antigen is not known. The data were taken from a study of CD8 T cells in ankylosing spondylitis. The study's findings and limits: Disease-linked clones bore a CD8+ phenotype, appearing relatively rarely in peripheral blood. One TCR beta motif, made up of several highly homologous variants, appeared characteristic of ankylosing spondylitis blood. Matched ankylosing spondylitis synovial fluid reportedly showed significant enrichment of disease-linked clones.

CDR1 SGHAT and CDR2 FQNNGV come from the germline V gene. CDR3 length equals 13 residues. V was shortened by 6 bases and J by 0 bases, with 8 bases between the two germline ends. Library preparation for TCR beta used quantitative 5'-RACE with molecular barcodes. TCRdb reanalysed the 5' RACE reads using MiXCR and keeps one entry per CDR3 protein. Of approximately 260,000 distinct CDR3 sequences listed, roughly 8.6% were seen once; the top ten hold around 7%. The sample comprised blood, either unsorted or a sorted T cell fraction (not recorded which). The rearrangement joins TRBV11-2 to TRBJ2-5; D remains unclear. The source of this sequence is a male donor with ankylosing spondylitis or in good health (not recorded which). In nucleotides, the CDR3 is TGTGCCAGCAGGTTGAGTTACCAAGAGACCCAGTACTTC. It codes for CASRLSYQETQYF.